This T cell receptor beta chain comes out of a study of chemoradiotherapy in HPV16-positive cancers. The V gene's germline CDR1 is LNHDA and CDR2 SQIVND (reference sequence). The V end lost 1 base, the J end lost 7 bases, and 14 bases lay between the germline ends. The CDR3 extends over 15 amino acids. Repertoires were generated with immunoSEQ multiplex PCR, while TCRdb's copy carries only in-frame clones and drops some. The data show about 35,000 clones, around 83% seen once. The chain links TRBV19 to TRBJ2-1; tentative D call: TRBD1 (6 bases). The source of this sequence is a human donor with HPV-associated anogenital cancer. The sample was blood, taken from a patient who underwent chemoradiotherapy. In DNA, the CDR3 is TGTGCCAGTAGTATAGGCCGAACGCAGGGGAATGAGCAGTTCTTC. As protein: CASSIGRTQGNEQFF.